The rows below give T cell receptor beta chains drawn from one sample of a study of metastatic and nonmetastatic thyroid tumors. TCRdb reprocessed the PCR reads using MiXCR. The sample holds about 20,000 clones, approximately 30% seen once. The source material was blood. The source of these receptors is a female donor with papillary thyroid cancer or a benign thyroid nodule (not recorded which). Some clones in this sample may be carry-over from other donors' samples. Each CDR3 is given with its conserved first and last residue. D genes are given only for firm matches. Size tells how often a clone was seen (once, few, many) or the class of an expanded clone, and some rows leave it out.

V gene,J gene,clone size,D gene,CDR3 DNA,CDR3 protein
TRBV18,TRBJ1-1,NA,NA,TGTGCCAGCTCACAGGATCCAAAAGCTGAAGCTTTCTTT,CASSQDPKAEAFF
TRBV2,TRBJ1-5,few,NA,TGTGCCAGCAGTGATAGAACAGGGAATCAGCCCCAGCATTTT,CASSDRTGNQPQHF
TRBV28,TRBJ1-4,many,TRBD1,TGTGCCAGCAGTTTGGGACAGGGGGCTAATGAAAAACTGTTTTTT,CASSLGQGANEKLFF
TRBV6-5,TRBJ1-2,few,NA,TGTGCCAGCAGGGAGTACGGCTGCACCTTC,CASREYGCTF
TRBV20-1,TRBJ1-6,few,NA,TGCAGTGCTGAACCCATACCACGAACGGAGGGATCCTCACCCCTCCACTTT,CSAEPIPRTEGSSPLHF
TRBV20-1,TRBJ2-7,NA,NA,TGCAGTGCTAGAGATGTTAGGGAGGCGGAAGAGCAGTACTTC,CSARDVREAEEQYF
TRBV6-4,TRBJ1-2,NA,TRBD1,TGTGCCAGCAGTGACTGGGACAGGGGTAACTATGGCTACACCTTC,CASSDWDRGNYGYTF
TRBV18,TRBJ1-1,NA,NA,TGTGCCAGCTCATACCGACCAGGTAGAGGGAACACTGAAGCTTTCTTT,CASSYRPGRGNTEAFF
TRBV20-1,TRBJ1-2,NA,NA,TGCAGTGCTATCTTAGGGACCTATGGCTACACCTTC,CSAILGTYGYTF
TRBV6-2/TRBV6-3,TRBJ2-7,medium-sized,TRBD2,TGTGCCAGCAGTTACCCGGGACTAGCGGGAGCGAATCCCTACGAGCAGTACTTC,CASSYPGLAGANPYEQYF
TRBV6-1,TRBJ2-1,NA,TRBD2,TGTGCCAGCAGTGGGGTAGCGGGAGGGCCAAATGAGCAGTTCTTC,CASSGVAGGPNEQFF
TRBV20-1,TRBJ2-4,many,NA,TGCAGTGCTAACGACAGGGAGGTGAGAAACATTCAGTACTTC,CSANDREVRNIQYF
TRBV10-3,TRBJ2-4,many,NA,TGTGCCATCAGTGAGTCCAGGGGCGAAGCCAAAAACATCCAGTACTTC,CAISESRGEAKNIQYF
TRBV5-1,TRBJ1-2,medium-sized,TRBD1,TGCGCCAGCAGCTTGGGACAGGGGGCGACTTATGGCTACACCTTC,CASSLGQGATYGYTF
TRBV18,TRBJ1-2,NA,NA,TGTGCCAGCTCCGAGGACAGCCAATATGGCTACACCTTC,CASSEDSQYGYTF
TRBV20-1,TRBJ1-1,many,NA,TGCAGTGCGACGATTGGGGGCACTGAAGCTTTCTTT,CSATIGGTEAFF
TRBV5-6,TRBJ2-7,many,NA,TGTGCCAGCAGCTTTGGTAGGGAGACAAGGCACTTC,CASSFGRETRHF
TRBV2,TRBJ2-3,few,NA,TGTGCCAGCAGGGCCTCCGGGGGACCGGCGCAGTATTTT,CASRASGGPAQYF
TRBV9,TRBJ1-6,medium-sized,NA,TGTGCCAGCAGCGTAGGGGGGAGCTCCTATAATTCACCCCTCCACTTT,CASSVGGSSYNSPLHF
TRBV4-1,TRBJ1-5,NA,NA,TGCGCCAGCAGCCAAGTGGATTATAGCAATCAGCCCCAGCATTTT,CASSQVDYSNQPQHF
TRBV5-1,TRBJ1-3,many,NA,TGCGCCAGCAGCTTGTTGACCTCATCATCCACCATATATTTT,CASSLLTSSSTIYF
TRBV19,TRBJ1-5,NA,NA,TGTGCCAGTAGTATACCGCCCCTCCAGCCCCAGCATTTT,CASSIPPLQPQHF